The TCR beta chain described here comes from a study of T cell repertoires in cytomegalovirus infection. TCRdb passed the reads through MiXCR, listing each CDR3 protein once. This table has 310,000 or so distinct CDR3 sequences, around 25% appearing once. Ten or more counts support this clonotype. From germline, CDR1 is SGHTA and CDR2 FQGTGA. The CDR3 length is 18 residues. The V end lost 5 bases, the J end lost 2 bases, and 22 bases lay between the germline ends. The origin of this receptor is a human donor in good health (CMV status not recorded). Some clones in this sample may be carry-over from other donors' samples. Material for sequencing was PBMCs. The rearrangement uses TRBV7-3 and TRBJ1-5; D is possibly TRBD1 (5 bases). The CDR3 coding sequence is TGTGCCAGCAGCCATCATTCGGGCGGAGGGACCGGCAATCAGCCCCAGCATTTT. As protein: CASSHHSGGGTGNQPQHF.